This entry concerns a single T cell receptor (beta chain). These data are taken from a study of blood T cell repertoires in COVID-19. The wider study: Acute and convalescent COVID-19 specimens originated in the United States, Italy and Spain. T cells, B-cell-depleted T cells, or PBMCs supplied cDNA or gDNA.

The CDR3 totals 15 residues. CDR1 and CDR2 from the germline V gene are MNHEY and SMNVEV (reference sequence). Trimming removed 3 bases at V and 5 bases at J, with 16 bases between. Assay used: immunoSEQ multiplex PCR; TCRdb lists only in-frame clones, some missing. The repertoire holds about 120,000 clones, with approximately 87% as singletons. Sequenced input: peripheral blood. V is TRBV27 and J is TRBJ1-2; D gene unclear. This sequence was found in a woman aged 65 to 85 with acute or convalescent COVID-19. In DNA form, the CDR3 reads TGTGCCAGCAGTTTTAAACAGTCCATTTCTTATGGCTACACCTTC. Translated, it gives CASSFKQSISYGYTF.